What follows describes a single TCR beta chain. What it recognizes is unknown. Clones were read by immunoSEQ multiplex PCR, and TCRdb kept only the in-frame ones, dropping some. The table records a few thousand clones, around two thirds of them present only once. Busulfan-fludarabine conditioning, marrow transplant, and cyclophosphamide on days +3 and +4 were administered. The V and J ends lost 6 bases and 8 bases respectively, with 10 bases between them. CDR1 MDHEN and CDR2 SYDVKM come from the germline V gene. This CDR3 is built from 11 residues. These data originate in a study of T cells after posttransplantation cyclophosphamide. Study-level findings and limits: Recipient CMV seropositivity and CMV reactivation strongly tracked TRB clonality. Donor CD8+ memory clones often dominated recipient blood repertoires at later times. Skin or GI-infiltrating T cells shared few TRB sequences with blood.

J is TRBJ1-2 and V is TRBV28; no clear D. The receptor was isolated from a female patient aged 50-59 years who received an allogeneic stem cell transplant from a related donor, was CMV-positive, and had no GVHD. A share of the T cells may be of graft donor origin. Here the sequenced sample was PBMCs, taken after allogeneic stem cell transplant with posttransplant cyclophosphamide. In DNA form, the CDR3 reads TGTGCCAGCAGGCTGACTCGGGGCTACACCTTC. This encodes CASRLTRGYTF.